This paragraph reports one T cell receptor beta chain. Its antigen is unknown. Looked up from germline, CDR1 is SGHTA and CDR2 is FQGNSA. The CDR3 sequence is 13 residues long. Trimming removed 5 bases from V and 8 bases from J, with 15 bases in between. PCR involved 60 Vbeta and 13 Jbeta primers. TCRdb's copy holds only in-frame clones and misses some; the assay was immunoSEQ multiplex PCR. This repertoire shows approximately 110,000 clones, around 79% found once; its top ten account for approximately 2.8%. These data are taken from a study of cytomegalovirus exposure and HLA in healthy donors. About the research overall: Some 200 million T cells yielded around 120 million unique TCR beta sequences in earlier analysis.

Study results and caveats: Donor immune exposure was known only as CMV serostatus. Within an earlier analysis, most TCR beta V segments proved productive either about 87% or about 30% of the time. Cytomegalovirus association was assigned to approximately 160 TCR beta chains.

The chain is built from TRBV7-2 and TRBJ1-1; tentatively, D is TRBD1 (6 bases). The receptor was isolated from a middle-aged woman in good health and CMV-seronegative. What was sequenced was PBMCs. The CDR3 DNA is TGTGCCAGCAGCCCCACAGGGACCCGGGAAGCTTTCTTT. Its translation: CASSPTGTREAFF.